The 7 T cell receptor beta chains in this list originate from one sample, sequenced in a study of blood T cell repertoires in COVID-19. Only in-frame clones appear in the TCRdb table, and some are missing; sequencing was by immunoSEQ multiplex PCR. The repertoire holds about 160,000 clones, with 90% to 95% as singletons. The sequenced sample was peripheral blood. These receptors originate from a woman in her forties or fifties with acute or convalescent COVID-19.

The chain links TRBV5-1 to TRBJ2-7; D unresolved. The germline V gene has CDR1 SGHRS and CDR2 YFSETQ. The ends were cut back, 0 bases at V and 0 bases at J, with 13 bases in the middle. The CDR3 has 16 residues. CDR3 sequence reads: CASSLGCVLSSYEQYF. Here the CDR3 DNA reads TGCGCCAGCAGCTTGGGCTGTGTATTGAGCTCCTACGAGCAGTACTTC.

This clone was found a few times. The V and J genes are TRBV5-4 and TRBJ2-7, with D perhaps TRBD1 (5 bases). From germline, CDR1 is SGHNT and CDR2 YYREEE (reference sequence). V dropped 3 bases and J dropped 2 bases, with 15 bases sitting between them. The CDR3 covers 15 residues. The CDR3 region has the DNA TGTGCCAGCAGCTGGGGCGGTACCTTCACCTACGAGCAGTACTTC. Protein: CASSWGGTFTYEQYF.

The chain combines TRBV7-2 with TRBJ1-6; D not resolved. Germline loops: CDR1 SGHTA, CDR2 FQGNSA. The CDR3 extends over 12 amino acids. V was cut by 1 base and J by 9 bases, with 4 bases left in between. The CDR3 bases are TGTGCCAGCAGCTTAGTACTTTCACCCCTCCACTTT. Residues: CASSLVLSPLHF.

J is TRBJ1-1 and V is TRBV6-5; maybe TRBD1 (5 bases). The V and J ends lost 2 bases and 5 bases respectively, with 15 bases between them. The length of the CDR3 is 15 residues. Germline CDR1 reads MNHEY; CDR2 reads SVGAGI. CDR3 DNA: TGTGCCAGCAGTTACCGCGCCGGGGGGAGGACTGAAGCTTTCTTT. This gives the protein CASSYRAGGRTEAFF.

The V call is TRBV25-1, the J call TRBJ1-4, with 9 bases lining up with TRBD1. Germline loops: CDR1 MGHDK, CDR2 SYGVNS. The CDR3 has 17 residues. Unmatched junction bases numbered 9, after V lost 3 bases and J lost 4 bases. CDR3 in DNA: TGTGCCAGCAGTGATCCGGACAGGGGAGAGAGTAATGAAAAACTGTTTTTT. As protein: CASSDPDRGESNEKLFF.

V is TRBV18 and J is TRBJ2-7; D might be TRBD2 (6 bases). CDR1 KGHSH and CDR2 LQKENI come from the germline V gene. V lost 9 bases to trimming and J lost 2 bases, with 14 bases between them. The CDR3 runs to 13 residues. The CDR3: CASGRGGTYEQYF. The CDR3, as DNA: TGTGCCAGTGGACGGGGCGGGACCTACGAGCAGTACTTC.

This clone came up a few times. The chain is built from TRBV9 and TRBJ1-2, with D perhaps TRBD1 (6 bases). The CDR3 has 14 residues. V lost 3 bases, J lost 5 bases, and 14 bases lay in between. In germline, CDR1 is SGDLS, CDR2 YYNGEE. Written as DNA, the CDR3 is TGTGCCAGCAGCGACCCGGGACAAAAGTATGGCTACACCTTC. Translating gives CASSDPGQKYGYTF.